Presented here are 21 T cell receptor beta chains from one specimen sequenced in a study of early T cells in non-severe SARS-CoV-2 infection. Each CDR3 protein is one row after TCRdb ran MiXCR on the 5' RACE reads. This table holds about 42,000 distinct CDR3 sequences, roughly 6.2% found once. The starting material was whole blood, obtained at baseline. All receptors come from an adult who was a healthcare worker with PCR-confirmed SARS-CoV-2 infection or an uninfected control (not recorded which).

This clonotype was seen only a few times. The CDR3 is CASKPNLNTEAFF. In DNA form, the CDR3 reads TGTGCCAGCAAACCAAACCTGAACACTGAAGCTTTCTTT. This chain links TRBV7-6 with TRBJ1-1, with no clear D. The CDR3 extends over 13 amino acids. Germline values: CDR1 SGHVS, CDR2 FNYEAQ. The V end lost 7 bases, the J end lost 0 bases, and 9 bases lay between the germline ends.

The gene calls are TRBV30 and TRBJ1-4; D unresolved. Per germline, CDR1 GTSNPN and CDR2 SVGIG (reference sequence). V gave up 0 bases and J gave up 0 bases, with 5 bases separating them. This CDR3 is 14 amino acids long. DNA of the CDR3: TGTGCCTGGAGTGTCGGGTCAACTAATGAAAAACTGTTTTTT. It yields the protein CAWSVGSTNEKLFF.

At least ten counts were recorded for this clonotype. The rearrangement uses TRBV13 and TRBJ2-1; no clear D. From germline, CDR1 is PRHDT and CDR2 FYEKMQ (reference sequence). V was cut by 5 bases and J by 0 bases, with 8 bases left in between. The CDR3 spans 14 residues. This CDR3 is CASSHPGSYNEQFF. DNA of the CDR3: TGTGCCAGCAGCCACCCCGGCTCCTACAATGAGCAGTTCTTC.

This clonotype came up many times. This rearrangement joins TRBV7-2 to TRBJ2-5; weak D call: TRBD2 (6 bases). CDR1 is SGHTA and CDR2 is FQGNSA in the germline V gene. The germline V and J ends were trimmed by 5 bases and 2 bases, with 15 bases remaining between them. CDR3 length equals 15 residues. The DNA of the CDR3 is TGTGCCAGCAGCGATAAAGCGGGCGTGCAAGAGACCCAGTACTTC. Amino acids: CASSDKAGVQETQYF.

This clonotype was detected ten times or more. The rearrangement joins TRBV7-2 to TRBJ1-2; D gene unclear. Trimming took 4 bases from V and 4 from J, leaving 13 bases between them. From germline, CDR1 is SGHTA and CDR2 FQGNSA. The CDR3 has 14 amino acids. This CDR3 reads CASSSPVESYGYTF. CDR3 in DNA: TGTGCCAGCAGCTCACCTGTAGAGTCCTATGGCTACACCTTC.

At least ten counts were recorded for this clonotype. The J gene is TRBJ1-1, the V gene TRBV7-8; TRBD1 is a possible D gene (6 bases). The CDR3 contains 15 residues. V lost 4 bases and J lost 0, with 12 bases in between. Germline CDR1 reads SGHVS; CDR2 reads FQNEAQ. CDR3 nucleotide sequence: TGTGCCAGCAGCTCGCAGGGGACGGTGAACACTGAAGCTTTCTTT. It specifies CASSSQGTVNTEAFF.

This clonotype was counted at least ten times. The chain has TRBV6-1 and TRBJ2-2; D might be TRBD1 (6 bases). Trimming shortened V by 4 bases and J by 3 bases, and 12 bases separated the two germline ends. The CDR3 runs to 15 residues. Germline CDR1 is MNHNS and CDR2 is SASEGT. In nucleotides, the CDR3 is TGTGCCAGCAGTGGAACCAGGGGATACACCGGGGAGCTGTTTTTT. Residues: CASSGTRGYTGELFF.

This clonotype was recorded at least ten times. V and J are TRBV19 and TRBJ1-5; D is ambiguous. Germline V lookup: CDR1 LNHDA, CDR2 SQIVND (reference sequence). V lost 6 bases and J 3 bases, leaving 9 bases between the germline ends. CDR3 size: 13 residues. The CDR3 region has the DNA TGTGCCAGTAGACCTCGAATCAATCAGCCCCAGCATTTT. It codes for CASRPRINQPQHF.

Many counts were recorded for this clonotype. The CDR3 here is CASSPPVDSYEQYF. The CDR3 nucleotides read TGTGCCAGTAGCCCGCCAGTTGACTCCTACGAGCAGTACTTC. The V gene is TRBV19, the J gene TRBJ2-7; D ambiguous. Trimming removed 6 bases at V and 0 bases at J, with 12 bases between. The CDR3 covers 14 residues. Germline V CDR1 and CDR2: LNHDA, SQIVND (reference sequence).

Only one count was recorded for this clonotype. In DNA form, the CDR3 reads TGTGCCAGCCGGACAGGGCCCAGTCAGCCCCAGCATTTT. Translated: CASRTGPSQPQHF. V and J are TRBV2 and TRBJ1-5; TRBD1 matches at 8 bases. In germline, CDR1 is SNHLY, CDR2 FYNNEI. V gave up 8 bases and J gave up 6 bases; unmatched junction bases: 6. The CDR3 runs 13 residues.

This sequence joins TRBV9 and TRBJ2-2, with D uncertain. CDR1 and CDR2 from the germline V gene are SGDLS and YYNGEE. The germline V and J ends were trimmed by 0 bases and 2 bases, with 8 bases remaining between them. CDR3 length: 15 amino acids. Here the CDR3 reads CASSVGTVNTGELFF. As DNA, the CDR3 is TGTGCCAGCAGCGTAGGGACGGTAAACACCGGGGAGCTGTTTTTT.

Ten or more counts support this clonotype. This sequence joins TRBV24-1 and TRBJ1-6; no clear D. The CDR3 totals 13 residues. Per the germline V gene, CDR1 is KGHDR and CDR2 is SFDVKD. V was cut by 7 bases and J by 6 bases, with 9 bases left in between. The CDR3 loop is CATRWQLNSPLHF. CDR3 nucleotides: TGTGCCACCAGATGGCAACTTAATTCACCCCTCCACTTT.

This clonotype was detected a few times. This chain uses TRBV18 with TRBJ2-1, with TRBD1 matching 7 bases. V was clipped by 5 bases and J by 0 bases; unmatched bases: 10. Germline CDR1 and CDR2: KGHSH and LQKENI. This CDR3 comprises 17 residues. CDR3 nucleotides: TGTGCCAGCTCAACCCTGGGACAGCTGAGCTCCTACAATGAGCAGTTCTTC. It is translated as CASSTLGQLSSYNEQFF.

By sample fraction, this clonotype is medium-sized. The chain recombines TRBV11-2 with TRBJ2-4; 7 bases map to TRBD1. Unmatched junction bases numbered 5, after V lost 9 bases and J lost 9 bases. This CDR3 contains 11 residues. The germline V gene has CDR1 SGHAT and CDR2 FQNNGV. CDR3 bases: TGTGCCAGTATGAACAGGGGCATTCAGTACTTC. It specifies CASMNRGIQYF.

In its sample, this clonotype was seen a few times. The rearrangement uses TRBV20-1 and TRBJ1-4; TRBD1 matches 7 bases. The germline V gene encodes CDR1 DFQATT and CDR2 SNEGSKA (reference sequence). CDR3 length: 15 residues. Trimming took 3 bases from V and 6 from J; bases not matched to a gene: 10. Here the CDR3 DNA reads TGCAGTGCTAGGAGCCCACAGGGGATAGATGAAAAACTGTTTTTT. Its translation: CSARSPQGIDEKLFF.

V usage is TRBV30 and J usage is TRBJ2-1; D is possibly TRBD1 or TRBD2 (6 bases each). Trimming shortened V by 2 bases and J by 7 bases, and 9 bases separated the two germline ends. The CDR3 is 12 residues long. Germline CDR1 is GTSNPN and CDR2 is SVGIG (reference sequence). The CDR3 region has the DNA TGTGCCTGGAGTTTAGGGGGGAATGAGCAGTTCTTC. Its translation is CAWSLGGNEQFF. The variable domain in full, completed from reference TRBV30 and TRBJ2-1, reads SQTIHQWPATLVQPVGSPLSLECTVEGTSNPNLYWYRQAAGRGLQLLFYSVGIGQISSEVPQNLSASRPQDRQFILSSKKLLLSDSGFYLCAWSLGGNEQFFGPGTRLTVL.

Ten or more counts support this clonotype. J is TRBJ2-3 and V is TRBV5-5; D possibly corresponds to TRBD2 (5 bases). The CDR3 runs 14 residues. Germline values: CDR1 SGHKS, CDR2 YYEKEE (reference sequence). V shed 1 base and J shed 1 base, with 7 bases lying between them. The DNA of the CDR3 is TGTGCCAGCAGCTTGTTGGGAGGCACAGATACGCAGTATTTT. Its protein is CASSLLGGTDTQYF.

This clonotype came up many times. This chain joins TRBV2 and TRBJ1-1; 8 bases are a match to TRBD1. After removal of 6 bases from V and 7 bases from J, the junction contained 4 bases not matched to a gene. The CDR3 consists of 12 residues. Germline lookup yields CDR1 SNHLY and CDR2 FYNNEI. The CDR3 loop reads CASSPDRGEAFF. The CDR3 DNA reads as TGTGCCAGCAGCCCCGACAGGGGTGAAGCTTTCTTT.

This clonotype was detected ten times or more. The CDR3 DNA sequence: TGCAGTGCTAAGAACAGGGACACCGGGGAGCTGTTTTTT. This codes for CSAKNRDTGELFF. V is TRBV20-1 and J is TRBJ2-2, with D perhaps TRBD1 (6 bases). V was clipped by 4 bases and J by 3 bases, with 9 bases between them. CDR3 size: 13 residues. Germline V lookup: CDR1 DFQATT, CDR2 SNEGSKA (reference sequence).

The table lists this clonotype with many counts. This chain joins TRBV7-9 and TRBJ2-7; possible D gene TRBD2, 5 bases. The CDR3 consists of 13 residues. Looked up from germline, CDR1 is SEHNR and CDR2 is FQNEAQ (reference sequence). Deletions cut 6 bases from V and 6 bases from J, with 15 bases between. CDR3 sequence reads: CASRDSLLFEQYF. DNA for the CDR3: TGTGCCAGCAGGGACTCCCTCCTATTCGAGCAGTACTTC.

The table lists this clonotype with many counts. The chain is built from TRBV5-4 and TRBJ2-7; D gene uncertain. The CDR3 loop spans 11 amino acids. The V gene lost 0 bases and the J gene lost 4 bases, with 2 bases spanning the gap. Germline values: CDR1 SGHNT, CDR2 YYREEE (reference sequence). CDR3 amino acids: CASSLEYEQYF. DNA for the CDR3: TGTGCCAGCAGCTTGGAGTACGAGCAGTACTTC.